This T cell receptor (beta chain) was retrieved from a study of cytomegalovirus exposure and HLA in healthy donors. CDR3 length: 19 amino acids. CDR1 and CDR2 (germline): SEHNR, FQNEAQ (reference sequence). V was pared by 2 bases and J by 5 bases, with 21 bases of the junction left unmatched. About this clone itself: Its specificity is not known.

Regarding the study as a whole: Links to common viral pathogens appeared, in a later analysis, for several of the most significant clusters.

The PCR had 60 Vbeta and 13 Jbeta primers. This table comes from immunoSEQ multiplex PCR, and its TCRdb copy is limited to in-frame clones, with some not included. The table shows some 140,000 clones, with 74% occurring only once. The clonotype originates from a man aged 18 to 30 in good health and CMV-seropositive. The chain links TRBV7-9 to TRBJ2-7, with 7 bases lining up with TRBD2. The sequencing sample was made of PBMCs. The DNA of the CDR3 is TGTGCCAGCAGCTTAAAACTCCTAGCGGAGGACCCACAAAGCCACGAGCAGTACTTC. Protein: CASSLKLLAEDPQSHEQYF.